The 23 T cell receptor beta chains below come from one sample, sequenced in a study of blood T cell repertoires in COVID-19 (TCRdb year 2020). Libraries were built with the immunoSEQ multiplex PCR assay. Sourced from immuneACCESS, this table was stored by TCRdb with only in-frame sequences that have V and J called. A share of the clones is absent; for the studies checked, an unresolved V gene accounts for under half, and the remainder has no known explanation. For this sample there are 150,000 or so clones; approximately 84% appear just once. Together, the top ten hold 22% of the sample. Sequencing used peripheral blood. The receptor source for this set is a woman of 80 years or more with acute or convalescent COVID-19.

The chain has TRBV4-1 and TRBJ2-7; 11 bases are a match to TRBD1. V was pared by 3 bases and J by 4 bases, with 8 bases of the junction left unmatched. Germline CDR1 is MGHRA and CDR2 is YSYEKL. The CDR3 sequence is 16 residues long. CDR3 loop: CASSHGGDRGTYEQYF. In DNA, the CDR3 is TGCGCCAGCAGCCATGGTGGGGACAGGGGGACTTACGAGCAGTACTTC.

The chain links TRBV9 to TRBJ2-2, with 8 bases fitting TRBD1. CDR3 length: 18 amino acids. V dropped 3 bases and J dropped 1; count of bases not matched to a gene: 11. Germline CDR1 SGDLS, CDR2 YYNGEE. This CDR3 is CASSADLGTGGNTGELFF. In nucleotides, the CDR3 is TGTGCCAGCAGCGCCGACCTGGGAACAGGGGGGAACACCGGGGAGCTGTTTTTT.

Of note for this clone: Other DNA sequences in the same sample also yield this CDR3. The chain uses TRBV7-2 and TRBJ2-1; TRBD1 matches at 9 bases. Germline V lookup: CDR1 SGHTA, CDR2 FQGNSA. V shed 4 bases and J 6 bases; nucleotides not matched to a gene: 1. CDR3 length equals 13 residues. CDR3 coding DNA: TGTGCCAGCAGCTCGACAGGGGGCAATGAGCAGTTCTTC. It specifies CASSSTGGNEQFF.

The rearrangement uses TRBV5-1 and TRBJ2-7, with D perhaps TRBD1 (5 bases). V was shortened by 5 bases and J by 4 bases, with 19 bases between the two germline ends. This CDR3 is built from 15 residues. Germline CDR1 is SGHRS and CDR2 is YFSETQ. The CDR3 DNA reads as TGCGCCAGCAGTGTCGACCAGGGAAGACGGTACGAGCAGTACTTC. Its protein product is CASSVDQGRRYEQYF.

With regard to this clone: The identical CDR3 is also encoded by other nucleotide sequences in the sample. The CDR3 loop is CASSLAGLNTGELFF. CDR3 DNA: TGCGCCAGCAGCTTGGCCGGACTGAACACCGGGGAGCTGTTTTTT. The chain recombines TRBV5-1 with TRBJ2-2; TRBD2 is a possible D gene (5 bases). Germline assignment: CDR1 SGHRS and CDR2 YFSETQ. The CDR3 runs 15 residues. V dropped 0 bases and J dropped 1 base, with 7 bases sitting between them.

The rearrangement joins TRBV11-3 to TRBJ2-1; perhaps TRBD1 as D (6 bases). Germline CDR1 and CDR2: SGHNT and YENEEA. The CDR3 runs to 14 residues. Trimming pared 1 base from V and 7 bases from J, leaving 11 bases between. The CDR3 coding sequence is TGTGCCAGCAGCTTAGGGGCCCAGGGGAATGAGCAGTTCTTC. Translating gives CASSLGAQGNEQFF.

CDR3: CATSRDRYNEQFF. In DNA form, the CDR3 reads TGTGCCACCAGCAGAGACAGGTACAATGAGCAGTTCTTC. The chain joins TRBV15 to TRBJ2-1, with no clear D. V dropped 0 bases and J dropped 4 bases, with 4 bases sitting between them. Per the germline V gene, CDR1 is LNHNV and CDR2 is YYDKDF (reference sequence). The CDR3 is 13 amino acids.

J is TRBJ2-5 and V is TRBV19; 7 bases align to TRBD2. Per the germline V gene, CDR1 is LNHDA and CDR2 is SQIVND (reference sequence). CDR3 size: 14 residues. The trim removed 2 bases at V and 2 bases at J, leaving 2 bases unmatched. CDR3 coding DNA: TGTGCCAGTAGTATATGGGGGGGGCAAGAGACCCAGTACTTC. This encodes CASSIWGGQETQYF.

The chain carries TRBV3-1 (or the pseudogene TRBV3-2) and TRBJ2-7; 9 nucleotides align to TRBD1. This CDR3 region has 16 residues. Germline V lookup: CDR1 LGHDT, CDR2 YNNKEL (reference sequence). J lost 5 bases, V lost 4 bases, and 12 bases had no gene match. CDR3 region: CASSRTFHGQGNEQYF. The CDR3 coding sequence is TGTGCCAGCAGCCGCACCTTTCACGGACAGGGGAACGAGCAGTACTTC.

The chain has TRBV7-2 and TRBJ1-1, with D maybe TRBD1 (6 bases). V was clipped by 7 bases and J by 5 bases, with 23 bases between them. The germline V gene has CDR1 SGHTA and CDR2 FQGNSA. The CDR3 extends over 16 amino acids. The CDR3 nucleotides are TGTGCCAGCACCGTAGGGGGAATGAGGAAGGGGACTGAAGCTTTCTTT. Protein: CASTVGGMRKGTEAFF.

This clone has just a few counts. The chain carries TRBV6-5 and TRBJ2-1; 8 positions agree with TRBD2. Germline assignment: CDR1 MNHEY and CDR2 SVGAGI. The V gene end was trimmed by 2 bases and the J gene end by 8 bases; junction bases not matched to a gene: 8. This CDR3 has 15 amino acids. The CDR3: CASSYGGLVIHEQFF. The CDR3 nucleotides are TGTGCCAGCAGTTACGGGGGACTAGTAATCCATGAGCAGTTCTTC.

The chain joins TRBV5-4 to TRBJ2-5, with unresolved D. V shed 2 bases and J shed 0 bases, with 8 bases lying between them. The CDR3 is 14 amino acids. Germline V gene lookup returns CDR1 SGHNT and CDR2 YYREEE (reference sequence). CDR3 sequence: CASSFQSYQETQYF. CDR3 nucleotide sequence: TGTGCCAGCAGCTTTCAGTCGTACCAAGAGACCCAGTACTTC.

This chain connects TRBV4-1 to TRBJ1-6; D ambiguous. CDR3 length: 13 residues. Trimming cost V 1 base and J 6 bases, with 4 bases left between them. Per the germline V gene, CDR1 is MGHRA and CDR2 is YSYEKL. The CDR3 loop is CASSQASNSPLHF. CDR3 in DNA: TGCGCCAGCAGCCAAGCGAGTAATTCACCCCTCCACTTT.

J is TRBJ1-5 and V is TRBV5-5; weak D call: TRBD1 (5 bases). The V and J ends lost 1 base and 6 bases respectively, with 17 bases between them. The germline V gene has CDR1 SGHKS and CDR2 YYEKEE (reference sequence). The CDR3 runs to 16 residues. Written as DNA, the CDR3 is TGTGCCAGCAGCTTGTTAGGGCCAGGGTACGGTCAGCCCCAGCATTTT. The encoded protein is CASSLLGPGYGQPQHF. Full variable domain (remainder filled in from reference TRBV5-5 and TRBJ1-5): DAGVTQSPTHLIKTRGQQVTLRCSPISGHKSVSWYQQVLGQGPQFIFQYYEKEERGRGNFPDRFSARQFPNYSSELNVNALLLGDSALYLCASSLLGPGYGQPQHFGDGTRLSIL.

V and J are TRBV20-1 and TRBJ1-4, with D possibly being TRBD1 (5 bases). CDR1 and CDR2 (germline): DFQATT, SNEGSKA (reference sequence). The CDR3 loop spans 11 amino acids. Between the trimmed V and J ends, which lost 5 bases and 9 bases, there was a span of 10 bases. This CDR3 is CSAGGGKKLFF. As DNA, the CDR3 is TGCAGTGCTGGGGGGGGTAAAAAACTGTTTTTT.

This clone was recorded only once. The V and J genes are TRBV28 and TRBJ1-2; 7 bases are shared with TRBD1. Unmatched junction bases numbered 16, after V lost 10 bases and J lost 8 bases. The CDR3 contains 14 residues. Germline V gene lookup returns CDR1 MDHEN and CDR2 SYDVKM. CDR3 nucleotides: TGTGCCATAAACCCGGGACAGCAAATCGGAGGCTACACCTTC. As protein: CAINPGQQIGGYTF.

The chain recombines TRBV19 with TRBJ1-2; maybe TRBD1 (6 bases). With 3 bases removed from V and 5 bases from J, the gap between germline ends came to 22 bases. Germline V CDR1 and CDR2: LNHDA, SQIVND (reference sequence). The CDR3 runs to 17 residues. Written as DNA, the CDR3 is TGTGCCAGTAGTATGGACGCTATGGCGACAGGCCGGTATGGCTACACCTTC. As protein: CASSMDAMATGRYGYTF.

The chain links TRBV30 to TRBJ2-7; D gene uncertain. Per the germline V gene, CDR1 is GTSNPN and CDR2 is SVGIG (reference sequence). V was pared by 1 base and J by 2 bases, with 9 bases between. CDR3 size: 13 residues. The CDR3 DNA sequence: TGTGCCTGGAGTGCCGGGTACGCCTACGAGCAGTACTTC. It codes for CAWSAGYAYEQYF.

In this sample, this clone turned up a few times. The DNA of the CDR3 is TGCAGCGCCCGACGATCCGAGGGAGAGACCCAGTACTTC. It translates to CSARRSEGETQYF. This rearrangement joins TRBV29-1 to TRBJ2-5, with D possibly being TRBD2 (5 bases). Germline-derived CDR1 and CDR2 are SQVTM and ANQGSEA. This CDR3 spans 13 amino acids. The V gene lost 7 bases and the J gene lost 4 bases, with 16 bases spanning the gap.

This clone was detected once. The chain combines TRBV10-3 with TRBJ1-1; TRBD1 aligns across 7 bases. This CDR3 spans 14 amino acids. Trimming cost V 3 bases and J 1 base; bases outside gene matches: 2. Germline CDR1 is ENHRY and CDR2 is SYGVKD. CDR3 amino acids: CAISEGQANTEAFF. CDR3 DNA: TGTGCCATCAGTGAAGGACAGGCGAACACTGAAGCTTTCTTT.

The chain links TRBV29-1 to TRBJ1-1; D uncertain. There are 12 residues in the CDR3. Deletions cut 6 bases from V and 5 bases from J, with 13 bases between. Germline assignment: CDR1 SQVTM and CDR2 ANQGSEA. Written as DNA, the CDR3 is TGCAGCGTCATGGACCCGGGGACTGAAGCTTTCTTT. Protein sequence: CSVMDPGTEAFF.

The CDR3 nucleotides read TGTGCCAGCAGTGCCGGGGGCTACGAGCAGTACTTC. This sequence encodes CASSAGGYEQYF. V and J are TRBV25-1 and TRBJ2-7; D might be TRBD2 (6 bases). Germline V lookup: CDR1 MGHDK, CDR2 SYGVNS. The CDR3 sequence is 12 residues long. The ends were cut back, 4 bases at V and 3 bases at J, with 7 bases in the middle.

The V gene is TRBV7-9, the J gene TRBJ2-1, with 10 bases identical to TRBD2. The CDR3 contains 15 residues. The V segment lost 4 bases and the J segment 4 bases; nucleotides outside the gene matches: 4. In germline, CDR1 is SEHNR, CDR2 FQNEAQ (reference sequence). This CDR3 is CASSSSGGVYNEQFF. CDR3 nucleotide sequence: TGTGCCAGCAGCTCTAGCGGGGGAGTATACAATGAGCAGTTCTTC.